This T cell receptor beta chain was sequenced in a study of T cell responses to AZD1222 COVID-19 vaccine. General study points: CD4 TCRs linked to vaccination spanned spike, dominating at 160-218 and 743-854. Sampling captured repertoires only after the peak T cell response.

Regarding this clone: What it recognizes is unknown.

After removal of 7 bases from V and 6 bases from J, the junction contained 12 bases not matched to a gene. The CDR3 extends over 16 amino acids. The germline CDR1 and CDR2 sequences are ENHRY and SYGVKD. The assay was immunoSEQ multiplex PCR, and TCRdb's table has in-frame clones only and misses some. The sample shows tens of thousands of clones, roughly nine tenths of them seen only once. The sequence came from an adult who received the AZD1222 COVID-19 vaccine. The rearrangement links TRBV10-3 to TRBJ1-3; 10 bases are a match to TRBD1. Sequenced material: peripheral blood, taken 28 days after the second AZD1222 dose. Written as DNA, the CDR3 is TGTGCCATCACCGATACCGGGACAGGGGTGGCAAACACCATATATTTT. Amino acid sequence: CAITDTGTGVANTIYF.